The present TCR beta chain was sequenced within a study of shared clonotypes between healthy human individuals. Study-wide results and caveats: Sampling covered blood only; tissue repertoires likely differ.

There are 13 residues in the CDR3. The V and J ends lost 2 bases and 2 bases respectively, with 5 bases between them. CDR1 is MGHDK, CDR2 SYGVNS, per germline. Deep-level settings were used for running the assay. Clones were sequenced by immunoSEQ multiplex PCR, and TCRdb holds only the in-frame ones, with some missing. The sample holds about 660,000 clones, under 80% seen once. To note about this clone: The antigen is unknown.

Healthy HIV-negative adults without recent acute infections or vaccinations served as donors. Into CD45RA+ naive and CD45RA-negative memory subsets, the CD4+ cells were split. Sequencing was carried out using memory CD4+ T cells sorted from blood. The subset here: CD45RA-negative fraction. V gene TRBV25-1 combines with J gene TRBJ2-3; D uncertain. This receptor was obtained from a woman in her thirties in good health. The CDR3 sequence is CASSEKHTDTQYF. DNA for the CDR3: TGTGCCAGCAGTGAAAAACACACAGATACGCAGTATTTT.